This TCR beta chain originates from a study of blood T cell repertoires in COVID-19 (TCRdb year 2020). About the investigation overall: Collaborator samples came from the United States, Italy and Spain and covered acute and convalescent phases of COVID-19. The prospective study material was composed of cDNA or gDNA derived from T cells, B-cell-depleted T cells, or PBMCs. Subjects who had been exposed to COVID-19, were actively infected with it, or had recovered from it provided the deeply sampled blood TCRbeta repertoires that made up the dataset. The repertoires were made available in a free public database intended to serve as a resource for research on the immune response to SARS-CoV-2. The samples were drawn from two sources: the first 160 participants of the ongoing ImmuneRACE study, and 1,000 to 1,500 subjects contributed by 6 global collaborators. Sample metadata almost always included a de-identified subject ID, COVID-19 status, age in years and sex. Where available, HLA class I and class II types were taken from metadata supplied by the sample provider and were not determined by assay-based typing. Results the study describes overall, beyond this receptor: How much clinical and demographic metadata was included differed by source and by participant, and the metadata was provided uncurated.

The CDR3, cysteine through phenylalanine, is 13 amino acids long. The sequence is cut down to CDR3 DNA, 39 bases in frame from base 1. Trimming takes 8 bases from V and 5 bases from J, and the germline ends sit 16 bases apart. The germline V gene yields MRHNA for CDR1 and SNTAGT for CDR2. With respect to this clone: Its antigen is not yet known. The sample holds no much larger clone one base away, and base qualities are not on file.

TCRbeta CDR3 regions were amplified from genomic DNA by means of the immunoSEQ Assay, a bias-controlled multiplex PCR. As for the original processing: Nucleated cell counts per sample were estimated from amplification of reference gene primers within the assay. Sequence reads were collapsed and filtered to measure the absolute abundance of every unique TCRbeta CDR3 rearrangement. For each sample, productive Simpson clonality was calculated as the square root of Simpson's diversity index over productive rearrangements. TCRdb mirrors the immuneACCESS table, restricted to in-frame sequences. Some clones are absent from its copies; in checked studies, under half trace to an unresolved V gene, and the reason for the others is unknown. V, J and clone size were drawn from that table, and D and trimming were deduced from the DNA. The sample profile shows approximately 410,000 clones; 80% to 90% of them were found once. Of the sample, about 1.5% is held by the ten largest clones.

Collaborating institutions collected whole blood in K2EDTA tubes following their own protocols. For TCRbeta analysis, collaborator samples were shipped as frozen whole blood, as isolated PBMCs, or as DNA extracted from either sample type. The sequence was obtained from a woman in her 30s with active or convalescent COVID-19. The V gene is TRBV6-4 and the J gene is TRBJ2-7; matching of 5 bases hints at TRBD2 as the D gene. The specimen sequenced was peripheral blood. The DNA sequence is TGTGCCAGCCCCCGAGCCGTGGGAGACGAGCAGTACTTC. Protein translation: CASPRAVGDEQYF.